This passage covers 31 T cell receptor beta chains from one sample sequenced in a study of shared clonotypes between healthy human individuals. Generated by immunoSEQ multiplex PCR, the TCRdb table keeps only in-frame clones and is missing some. The repertoire holds about 1.5 million clones, with about 96% as singletons. Input material: naive CD4+ T cells sorted from blood. Subset here: CD45RA+ positively selected. These receptors all come from a man aged 30 to 45 in good health.

The gene calls are TRBV7-6 and TRBJ2-6, with D maybe TRBD1 (6 bases). The germline V gene encodes CDR1 SGHVS and CDR2 FNYEAQ. Trimming took off 5 bases at V and 2 bases at J, with 25 bases between the two ends. CDR3 length: 20 residues. The CDR3 region is CASSGPGGGGNPPGANVLTF. In nucleotides, the CDR3 is TGTGCCAGCAGCGGACCCGGTGGTGGGGGCAACCCCCCTGGGGCCAACGTCCTGACTTTC.

This chain uses TRBV28 with TRBJ1-3, with a weak D call TRBD1 (6 bases). Germline V gene sequence: CDR1 MDHEN, CDR2 SYDVKM. The ends were cut back, 5 bases at V and 4 bases at J, with 12 bases in the middle. The CDR3 totals 14 residues. CDR3 sequence reads: CASSKQGPGNTIYF. The CDR3 DNA sequence: TGTGCCAGCAGTAAACAGGGACCCGGAAACACCATATATTTT.

The rearrangement links TRBV5-1 to TRBJ2-3, with 10 positions matching TRBD1. After removal of 2 bases from V and 4 bases from J, the junction contained 4 bases not matched to a gene. The CDR3 is 15 residues long. Germline CDR1 is SGHRS and CDR2 is YFSETQ. CDR3 DNA sequence: TGCGCCAGCAGCTTTGACAGGGGGCGTTCAGATACGCAGTATTTT. This codes for CASSFDRGRSDTQYF. The full variable domain, rest sourced from reference TRBV5-1 and TRBJ2-3, is KAGVTQTPRYLIKTRGQQVTLSCSPISGHRSVSWYQQTPGQGLQFLFEYFSETQRNKGNFPGRFSGRQFSNSRSEMNVSTLELGDSALYLCASSFDRGRSDTQYFGPGTRLTVL.

The chain joins TRBV18 to TRBJ2-1; D ambiguous. The V end was cut by 1 base, the J end by 2 bases, with 6 bases between. CDR1 and CDR2 from the germline V gene are KGHSH and LQKENI. The CDR3 totals 14 residues. The CDR3 nucleotides read TGTGCCAGCTCACCACAGAGCACCTACAATGAGCAGTTCTTC. It is translated as CASSPQSTYNEQFF.

The V gene is TRBV28, the J gene TRBJ2-2; a possible D gene is TRBD2 (6 bases). Trimming cost V 5 bases and J 7 bases, with 8 bases left between them. The CDR3 consists of 12 residues. CDR1 is MDHEN, CDR2 SYDVKM, per germline. The CDR3 protein is CASSRRGGELFF. CDR3 DNA sequence: TGTGCCAGCAGTCGGCGGGGCGGGGAGCTGTTTTTT.

This clone appeared once. This chain connects TRBV7-2 to TRBJ2-3; a possible D gene is TRBD2 (5 bases). In germline, CDR1 is SGHTA, CDR2 FQGNSA. CDR3 size: 17 residues. V gave up 4 bases and J gave up 6 bases, with 23 bases separating them. CDR3 bases: TGTGCCAGCAGCTCCGGCCGCCGGGCCCGGGGATGGGATACGCAGTATTTT. It specifies CASSSGRRARGWDTQYF.

CDR3 nucleotide sequence: TGTGCCAGCAGTGCTTTAGGCCTTTGGGGTAATGAGCAGTTCTTC. This translates into CASSALGLWGNEQFF. The V call is TRBV27, the J call TRBJ2-1; unclear D gene. Germline V CDR1 and CDR2: MNHEY, SMNVEV (reference sequence). The germline V and J ends were trimmed by 5 bases and 7 bases, with 18 bases remaining between them. This CDR3 has 15 residues.

The count of this clone is one. CDR3 sequence reads: CASSVATGSTEAFF. CDR3 coding DNA: TGTGCCAGCAGCGTAGCTACAGGTTCCACTGAAGCTTTCTTT. This rearrangement joins TRBV9 to TRBJ1-1, with D possibly being TRBD1 (5 bases). V shed 0 bases and J shed 4 bases, with 10 bases lying between them. Germline V gene data show CDR1 as SGDLS and CDR2 as YYNGEE. The CDR3 loop spans 14 amino acids.

Note on this clone: Distinct nucleotide sequences in the sample also encode this CDR3. The rearrangement joins TRBV11-2 to TRBJ1-1, with 7 nucleotides matching TRBD1. In germline, CDR1 is SGHAT, CDR2 FQNNGV. The V segment lost 5 bases and the J segment 1 base; nucleotides outside the gene matches: 4. CDR3 length: 14 residues. The chain's CDR3 is CASSPRQGNTEAFF. CDR3 DNA: TGTGCCAGCAGCCCCCGACAGGGGAACACTGAAGCTTTCTTT.

The chain joins TRBV9 to TRBJ2-5; 11 bases match TRBD2. V shed 2 bases and J 4 bases; nucleotides not matched to a gene: 16. CDR3 length: 19 amino acids. Germline V lookup: CDR1 SGDLS, CDR2 YYNGEE. The CDR3 loop is CASSVGKGIAGGRGETQYF. CDR3 DNA: TGTGCCAGCAGCGTCGGTAAGGGCATAGCGGGAGGGCGTGGAGAGACCCAGTACTTC.

V gene TRBV30 combines with J gene TRBJ1-1, with a weak D call TRBD1 (6 bases). V gave up 5 bases and J gave up 3 bases, with 13 bases separating them. Germline CDR1 GTSNPN, CDR2 SVGIG (reference sequence). This CDR3 region has 13 residues. The CDR3 DNA follows: TGTGCCTGGGGGGTCCGACAGGACACTGAAGCTTTCTTT. Amino acid sequence: CAWGVRQDTEAFF.

This sequence joins TRBV2 and TRBJ2-7; D remains unclear. Germline V gene lookup returns CDR1 SNHLY and CDR2 FYNNEI. V was cut by 8 bases and J by 3 bases, with 8 bases left in between. The CDR3 contains 11 residues. CDR3 in amino acids: CASGYFYEQYF. The CDR3 DNA follows: TGTGCCAGCGGATACTTCTACGAGCAGTACTTC. The whole variable domain, remainder taken from reference TRBV2 and TRBJ2-7, is EPEVTQTPSHQVTQMGQEVILRCVPISNHLYFYWYRQILGQKVEFLVSFYNNEISEKSEIFDDQFSVERPDGSNFTLKIRSTKLEDSAMYFCASGYFYEQYFGPGTRLTVT.

This sequence joins TRBV5-1 and TRBJ2-3, with 10 nucleotides matching TRBD2. Trimming took 6 bases from V and 4 from J; bases not matched to a gene: 14. The CDR3 is made up of 17 amino acids. Germline V gene sequence: CDR1 SGHRS, CDR2 YFSETQ. CDR3 DNA sequence: TGCGCCAGCACCGAGCGGGAGGGCCGTAGGGGATCAGATACGCAGTATTTT. It translates to CASTEREGRRGSDTQYF.

The gene calls are TRBV6-5 and TRBJ2-1; 10 bases align to TRBD2. The CDR3 covers 15 residues. From germline, CDR1 is MNHEY and CDR2 SVGAGI. Trimming removed 6 bases from V and 6 bases from J; junction bases left unmatched: 8. CDR3 sequence (DNA): TGTGCCAGCAGCCCAAGCGGGAGGGCCACCAATGAGCAGTTCTTC. Protein: CASSPSGRATNEQFF.

J is TRBJ2-1 and V is TRBV5-5; D gene uncertain. The V gene's germline CDR1 is SGHKS and CDR2 YYEKEE (reference sequence). Deletions cut 4 bases from V and 6 bases from J, with 11 bases between. The CDR3 loop spans 13 amino acids. The CDR3 here is CASSQTLRNEQFF. CDR3 bases: TGTGCCAGCAGCCAGACCCTACGCAATGAGCAGTTCTTC. The variable domain in full, with the rest retrieved from reference TRBV5-5 and TRBJ2-1, is DAGVTQSPTHLIKTRGQQVTLRCSPISGHKSVSWYQQVLGQGPQFIFQYYEKEERGRGNFPDRFSARQFPNYSSELNVNALLLGDSALYLCASSQTLRNEQFFGPGTRLTVL.

The V call is TRBV5-4, the J call TRBJ1-4; 9 bases fit TRBD1. Germline V gives CDR1 SGHNT, CDR2 YYREEE (reference sequence). V shed 3 bases, J shed 7 bases, and the junction held 4 bases outside the gene matches. CDR3 length: 14 amino acids. CDR3 in DNA: TGTGCCAGCAGCTCGACAGGGGGGGGTGAAAAACTGTTTTTT. This encodes CASSSTGGGEKLFF.

As regards this clone: Other nucleotide sequences in the sample specify the same CDR3. This chain uses TRBV9 with TRBJ2-1, with D unresolved. Per germline, CDR1 SGDLS and CDR2 YYNGEE. The CDR3 contains 13 residues. Trimming shortened V by 0 bases and J by 4 bases, and 5 bases separated the two germline ends. In DNA, the CDR3 is TGTGCCAGCAGCGTAGAGGTTTACAATGAGCAGTTCTTC. Encoded protein: CASSVEVYNEQFF.

The chain has TRBV19 and TRBJ2-1, with 11 bases fitting TRBD1. Germline CDR1 LNHDA, CDR2 SQIVND (reference sequence). With V trimmed by 10 bases and J by 4 bases, 6 bases remained unmatched. The CDR3 loop spans 14 amino acids. CDR3 nucleotides: TGTGCCACTACCCGGGACAGGGGGTACAATGAGCAGTTCTTC. Amino acids: CATTRDRGYNEQFF.

Notes on this clone: The sample carries other DNA sequences with the same CDR3. This sequence joins TRBV28 and TRBJ1-3; D ambiguous. Trimming stripped 5 bases from V and 4 bases from J, with 6 bases between. The CDR3 runs 12 residues. The germline V gene encodes CDR1 MDHEN and CDR2 SYDVKM. The CDR3 here is CASSPPGNTIYF. DNA of the CDR3: TGTGCCAGCAGTCCCCCCGGAAACACCATATATTTT.

The V call is TRBV11-3, the J call TRBJ2-2; 11 positions match TRBD1. V lost 8 bases, J lost 4 bases, and 3 bases stayed unmatched. CDR1 and CDR2 (germline): SGHNT, YENEEA. The CDR3 totals 14 residues. CDR3 in amino acids: CASGDRGVTGELFF. DNA of the CDR3: TGTGCCAGCGGGGACAGGGGGGTCACCGGGGAGCTGTTTTTT. The full variable domain, in which reference TRBV11-3 and TRBJ2-2 provide the parts outside the CDR3, is EAGVVQSPRYKIIEKKQPVAFWCNPISGHNTLYWYLQNLGQGPELLIRYENEEAVDDSQLPKDRFSAERLKGVDSTLKIQPAELGDSAVYLCASGDRGVTGELFFGEGSRLTVL.

This clone was observed a few times. Here the CDR3 reads CASSPLTEANYGYTF. CDR3 sequence (DNA): TGTGCCAGCTCACCACTTACGGAAGCTAACTATGGCTACACCTTC. The rearrangement joins TRBV18 to TRBJ1-2; D not certain. The CDR3 contains 15 residues. Trimming shortened V by 1 base and J by 0 bases, and 9 bases separated the two germline ends. In germline, CDR1 is KGHSH, CDR2 LQKENI.

The rearrangement joins TRBV5-6 to TRBJ1-2; the match to TRBD1 covers 8 bases. Germline V CDR1 and CDR2: SGHDT, YYEEEE. With 3 bases clipped from V and 7 bases from J, the junction kept 11 bases outside the gene matches. The CDR3 consists of 15 residues. CDR3 loop: CASSYSDRVAAGYTF. The CDR3 coding sequence is TGTGCCAGCAGCTACTCGGACAGGGTGGCAGCTGGCTACACCTTC.

The chain combines TRBV5-5 with TRBJ2-7; D gene ambiguous. CDR1 and CDR2 (germline): SGHKS, YYEKEE (reference sequence). The length of the CDR3 is 13 residues. Trimming took 6 bases from V and 3 from J, leaving 13 bases between them. The CDR3 DNA reads as TGTGCCAGCACCCGCACTCTAAACTACGAGCAGTACTTC. Protein product: CASTRTLNYEQYF.

The chain uses TRBV7-2 and TRBJ2-7, with 9 bases that match TRBD1. CDR3 size: 15 residues. V was clipped by 2 bases and J by 3 bases; unmatched bases: 5. Germline CDR1 reads SGHTA; CDR2 reads FQGNSA. CDR3 bases: TGTGCCAGCAGCTTAACGGGACAGGGCGTCTACGAGCAGTACTTC. Translated: CASSLTGQGVYEQYF.

The V call is TRBV19, the J call TRBJ2-7, with 9 positions matching TRBD1. The CDR3 has 14 amino acids. J was trimmed by 1 base and V by 10 bases; bases with no gene match: 8. Germline loops: CDR1 LNHDA, CDR2 SQIVND (reference sequence). The CDR3 loop reads CATRAGQGSYEQYF. CDR3 nucleotide sequence: TGTGCCACCCGGGCCGGACAGGGGTCCTACGAGCAGTACTTC.

The chain joins TRBV5-1 to TRBJ2-1; TRBD2 matches at 12 bases. Germline V gene sequence: CDR1 SGHRS, CDR2 YFSETQ. The ends lost 6 bases at V and 7 bases at J; junction bases unmatched: 11. The CDR3 extends over 16 amino acids. The CDR3 sequence: CASKPQLAGGQNEQFF. The CDR3 DNA reads as TGCGCCAGCAAACCACAACTAGCGGGAGGTCAAAATGAGCAGTTCTTC.

This clone was recorded once. The same CDR3 arises from other DNA sequences in this sample as well. This chain joins TRBV5-1 and TRBJ2-4; tentatively, D is TRBD1 (5 bases). V was trimmed by 3 bases and J by 0 bases, leaving 7 bases between them. Germline V lookup: CDR1 SGHRS, CDR2 YFSETQ. This CDR3 contains 14 residues. The CDR3 nucleotides read TGCGCCAGCAGCTCGACAGTAGCCAAAAACATTCAGTACTTC. This sequence encodes CASSSTVAKNIQYF.

The J gene is TRBJ2-3, the V gene TRBV2, with D possibly being TRBD2 (6 bases). The CDR3 consists of 14 residues. The V end was cut by 6 bases, the J end by 3 bases, with 13 bases between. CDR1 and CDR2 from the germline V gene are SNHLY and FYNNEI. CDR3 DNA sequence: TGTGCCAGCAGACTAGCAGATGGTACAGATACGCAGTATTTT. It codes for CASRLADGTDTQYF.

The chain combines TRBV11-3 with TRBJ2-2, with unresolved D. The germline V and J ends were trimmed by 3 bases and 7 bases, with 6 bases remaining between them. Germline CDR1 SGHNT, CDR2 YENEEA. This CDR3 is built from 12 residues. CDR3 nucleotides: TGTGCCAGCAGCTTTGGGGTCGGGGAGCTGTTTTTT. This translates into CASSFGVGELFF.

The rearrangement joins TRBV6-5 to TRBJ1-3, with D possibly matching TRBD1 (5 bases). CDR1 is MNHEY and CDR2 is SVGAGI in the germline V gene. The CDR3 spans 12 residues. With 5 bases removed from V and 7 bases from J, the gap between germline ends came to 9 bases. CDR3 amino acids: CASSGEGNTIYF. The CDR3, as DNA: TGTGCCAGCAGTGGCGAGGGGAACACCATATATTTT.

V usage is TRBV28 and J usage is TRBJ1-5, with unresolved D. Germline-derived CDR1 and CDR2 are MDHEN and SYDVKM. The ends were cut back, 6 bases at V and 0 bases at J, with 15 bases in the middle. This CDR3 is 16 amino acids long. The CDR3 is CASSRRFGVSNQPQHF. The CDR3 coding sequence is TGTGCCAGCAGCCGTCGTTTCGGGGTTAGCAATCAGCCCCAGCATTTT.